The clone carrying this T cell receptor beta chain was seen once. The V gene's germline CDR1 is SGHTA and CDR2 FQGNSA. Trimming at V came to 5 bases and at J to 3 bases, leaving 10 bases not matched to a gene. CDR3 length: 15 amino acids. The sample is drawn from a study of shared clonotypes between healthy human individuals. Naive CD8 cells lacked CD45RO, underwent positive selection for CCR7 and left out terminally differentiated effector memory CD45RA+ cells. Profiled with immunoSEQ multiplex PCR; TCRdb holds only in-frame clones, not every one. The sample contains about 820,000 clones, 92% of which appear only once.

The clonotype originates from a man younger than 45 in good health. The specimen sequenced was naive CD8+ T cells sorted from blood. The chain employs TRBV7-2 and TRBJ2-7, with 7 bases matching TRBD1. The chain's CDR3 is CASSPSTGLLYEQYF. Here the CDR3 DNA reads TGTGCCAGCAGCCCTTCGACAGGGCTACTCTACGAGCAGTACTTC.